The 3 T cell receptor beta chains given below trace back to one sample, sequenced in a study of T cells in tuberculosis. Sorting used thawed, overnight-rested PBMC stained with anti-CD3, a viability dye and GMM-loaded CD1B tetramer. The lipid loaded on the CD1B tetramers was C32 glucose monomycolate from Rhodococcus equi. The data were produced by immunoSEQ multiplex PCR, yet TCRdb's version contains in-frame clones alone and is incomplete. Of some 60,000 clones in the sample, roughly 79% were seen once. Sequencing was performed on CD1b-GMM tetramer-negative cells sorted from PBMCs. The receptors stem from an adult woman with latent tuberculosis.

This clone came up once. V usage is TRBV9 and J usage is TRBJ1-1; 7 bases are a match to TRBD1. Germline V lookup: CDR1 SGDLS, CDR2 YYNGEE. The ends lost 6 bases at V and 5 bases at J; junction bases unmatched: 16. The CDR3 sequence is 16 residues long. The DNA of the CDR3 is TGTGCCAGCACTACGTCGATAGGGGGCAGGGAGACTGAAGCTTTCTTT. Translation: CASTTSIGGRETEAFF.

This rearrangement joins TRBV19 to TRBJ2-7; 8 bases are shared with TRBD1. Per germline, CDR1 LNHDA and CDR2 SQIVND (reference sequence). CDR3 size: 14 residues. J was trimmed by 5 bases and V by 7 bases; bases with no gene match: 10. The CDR3 coding sequence is TGTGCCAGTAATCCAAGGACAGGGCTGGACGAGCAGTACTTC. Translation gives CASNPRTGLDEQYF.

The chain has TRBV28 and TRBJ2-1; 9 bases fit TRBD2. The CDR3 loop spans 15 amino acids. Germline CDR1 and CDR2: MDHEN and SYDVKM. V lost 4 bases to trimming and J lost 9 bases; unmatched junction nucleotides: 10. The CDR3 region is CASSSSPLAGSEQFF. The CDR3 nucleotides read TGTGCCAGCAGTTCCTCCCCCCTAGCGGGAAGTGAGCAGTTCTTC.